This TCR beta chain was obtained from a study of blood T cells in healthy people across ages. Using a J-beta primer mix together with a sample-barcoded 5' primer, a second PCR was run for roughly 6 to 11 cycles. One entry per CDR3 protein results from TCRdb running MiXCR on the 5' RACE reads. Found here are 600,000 to 850,000 distinct CDR3 sequences, roughly 45% of them singletons; the top ten hold 20% to 25%. Germline V gene sequence: CDR1 MNHNY, CDR2 SVGAGI (reference sequence). The CDR3 extends over 17 amino acids. Trimming at V came to 1 base and at J to 6 bases, leaving 9 bases not matched to a gene.

The source is a woman aged 55 to 70 in good health. Input material: blood. V usage is TRBV6-6 and J usage is TRBJ2-3; 11 bases line up with TRBD2. The CDR3 DNA reads as TGTGCCAGCAGTTACTATGGTAGCGGGGGGGATTGGGATACGCAGTATTTT. Its protein product is CASSYYGSGGDWDTQYF.